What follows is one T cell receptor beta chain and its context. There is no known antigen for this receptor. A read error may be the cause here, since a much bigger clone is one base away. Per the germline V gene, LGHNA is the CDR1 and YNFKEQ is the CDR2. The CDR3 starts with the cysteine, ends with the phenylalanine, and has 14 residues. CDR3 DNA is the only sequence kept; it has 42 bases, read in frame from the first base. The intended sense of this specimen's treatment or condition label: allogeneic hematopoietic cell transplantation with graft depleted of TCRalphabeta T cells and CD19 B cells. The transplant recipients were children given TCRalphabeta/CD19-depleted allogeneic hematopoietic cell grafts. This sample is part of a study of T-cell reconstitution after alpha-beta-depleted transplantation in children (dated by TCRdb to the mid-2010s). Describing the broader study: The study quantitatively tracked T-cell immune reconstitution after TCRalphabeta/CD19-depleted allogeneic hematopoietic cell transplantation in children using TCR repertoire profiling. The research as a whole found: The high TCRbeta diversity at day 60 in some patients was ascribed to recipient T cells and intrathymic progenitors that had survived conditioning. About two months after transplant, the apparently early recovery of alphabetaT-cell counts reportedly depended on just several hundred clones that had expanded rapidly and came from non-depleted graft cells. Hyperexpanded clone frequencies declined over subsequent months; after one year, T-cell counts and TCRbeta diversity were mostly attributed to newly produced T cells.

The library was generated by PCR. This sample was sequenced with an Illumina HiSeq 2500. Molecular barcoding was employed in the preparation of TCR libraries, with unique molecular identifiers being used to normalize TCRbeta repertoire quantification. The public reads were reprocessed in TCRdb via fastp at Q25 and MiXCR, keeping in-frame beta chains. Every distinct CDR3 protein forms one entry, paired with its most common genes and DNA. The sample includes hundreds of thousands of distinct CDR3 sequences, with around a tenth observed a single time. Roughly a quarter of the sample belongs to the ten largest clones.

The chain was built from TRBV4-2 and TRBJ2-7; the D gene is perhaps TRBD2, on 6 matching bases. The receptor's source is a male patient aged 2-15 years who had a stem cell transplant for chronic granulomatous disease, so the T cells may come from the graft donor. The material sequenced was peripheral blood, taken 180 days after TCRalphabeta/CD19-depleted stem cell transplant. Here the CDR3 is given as CASSQDGRSYDQYF. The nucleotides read TGTGCCAGCAGCCAAGATGGGAGGAGCTACGATCAGTACTTC.